This record looks at one T cell receptor beta chain sequence and its context. Using immunoSEQ multiplex PCR, the repertoire was profiled, and TCRdb retains in-frame clones only, with some absent. The sample includes 46,000 or so clones, around 82% of them seen just once. This specimen comes from a study of memory CD4+ T cells and cytomegalovirus serostatus. Single viable CD3+CD4+CD8-CD45RO+ cells were sorted as the memory CD4+ T cells. Trimming left V 3 bases short and J 6 bases short, with 11 bases between. Germline CDR1 and CDR2: LNHNV and YYDKDF (reference sequence). The CDR3 has 13 amino acids. V is TRBV15 and J is TRBJ1-1; no clear D. Sequenced sample: memory CD4+ T cells from blood. The receptor's source is an adult in good health and CMV-seronegative. CDR3 sequence: CATSRSARAEAFF. The CDR3 nucleotides are TGTGCCACCAGCAGGTCGGCGAGGGCTGAAGCTTTCTTT.